This TCR beta chain was sequenced during a study of blood T cell repertoires in COVID-19. Background on the study: Nucleic acid was either cDNA or gDNA, and it came from T cells, B-cell-depleted T cells, or PBMCs.

V was trimmed by 0 bases and J by 6 bases, leaving 15 bases between them. CDR3 size: 16 residues. Looked up from germline, CDR1 is MNHNY and CDR2 is SVGAGI (reference sequence). How the authors handled the data: Amplification of reference gene primers was used by the study to estimate nucleated cell counts. The data were produced by immunoSEQ multiplex PCR, yet TCRdb's version contains in-frame clones alone and is incomplete. V and J calls and clone size are copied from that table; D and trimming were computed from the DNA. The sample consists of 70,000 to 100,000 clones, less than 80% of them appearing once.

This TCR was recovered from a woman aged 50 to 65 with acute or convalescent COVID-19. The chain has TRBV6-6 and TRBJ1-5, with D possibly matching TRBD1 (6 bases). Sequenced: peripheral blood. The CDR3 loop reads CASSYSGEQGSQPQHF. CDR3 in DNA: TGTGCCAGCAGTTACTCTGGGGAACAGGGAAGTCAGCCCCAGCATTTT.